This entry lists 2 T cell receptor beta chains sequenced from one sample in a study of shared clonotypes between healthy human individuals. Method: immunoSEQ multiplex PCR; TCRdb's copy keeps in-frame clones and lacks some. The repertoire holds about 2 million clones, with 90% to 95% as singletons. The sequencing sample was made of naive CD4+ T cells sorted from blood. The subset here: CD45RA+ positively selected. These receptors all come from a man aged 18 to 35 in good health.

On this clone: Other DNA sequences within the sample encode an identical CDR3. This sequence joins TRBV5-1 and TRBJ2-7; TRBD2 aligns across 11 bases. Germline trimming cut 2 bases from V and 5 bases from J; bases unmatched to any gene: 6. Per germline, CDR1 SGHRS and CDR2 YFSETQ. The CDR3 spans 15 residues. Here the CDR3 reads CASSLVAGGRDEQYF. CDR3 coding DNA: TGCGCCAGCAGCTTAGTAGCGGGGGGGCGCGACGAGCAGTACTTC.

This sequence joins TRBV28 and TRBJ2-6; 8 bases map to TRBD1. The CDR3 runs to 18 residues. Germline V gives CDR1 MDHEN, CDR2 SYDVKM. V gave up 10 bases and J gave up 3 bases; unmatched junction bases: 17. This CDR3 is CATQDSGQGWVGANVLTF. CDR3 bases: TGTGCCACCCAAGATTCAGGACAGGGATGGGTTGGGGCCAACGTCCTGACTTTC.